This TCR beta chain came from a study of neoadjuvant anti-PD-1 for oral cavity cancer. This table comes from immunoSEQ multiplex PCR, and its TCRdb copy is limited to in-frame clones, with some not included. The table lists tens of thousands of clones, around four fifths of them singletons, with around 3.7% in the top ten. Broader study findings: After neoadjuvant nivolumab, PBMC T cell clonality was significantly higher in non-responders than responders.

Of note for this clone: Its specificity is unknown.

The CDR3 runs 16 residues. Germline V CDR1 and CDR2: SGHRS, YFSETQ. Trimming left V 0 bases short and J 3 bases short, with 13 bases between. The sequence came from a person between 35 and 79 years old with oral cavity squamous cell carcinoma. The rearrangement links TRBV5-1 to TRBJ1-5; unclear D gene. Here the sequenced sample was PBMCs, taken before nivolumab (anti-PD-1) treatment. In DNA form, the CDR3 reads TGCGCCAGCAGCTTGGGTGAGAGGCGGTTCAATCAGCCCCAGCATTTT. Residues: CASSLGERRFNQPQHF.